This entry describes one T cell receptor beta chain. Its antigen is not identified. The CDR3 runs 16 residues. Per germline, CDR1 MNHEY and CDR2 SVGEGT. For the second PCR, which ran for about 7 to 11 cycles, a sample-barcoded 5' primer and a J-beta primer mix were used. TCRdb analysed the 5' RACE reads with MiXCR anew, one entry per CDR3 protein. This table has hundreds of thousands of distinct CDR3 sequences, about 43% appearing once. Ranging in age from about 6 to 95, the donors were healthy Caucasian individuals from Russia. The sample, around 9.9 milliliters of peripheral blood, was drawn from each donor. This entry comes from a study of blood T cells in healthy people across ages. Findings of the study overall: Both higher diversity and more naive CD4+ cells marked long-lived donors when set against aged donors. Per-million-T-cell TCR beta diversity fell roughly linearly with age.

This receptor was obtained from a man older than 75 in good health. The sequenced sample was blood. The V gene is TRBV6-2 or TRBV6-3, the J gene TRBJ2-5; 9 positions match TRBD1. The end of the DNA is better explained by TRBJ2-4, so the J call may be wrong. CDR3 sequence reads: CASSPAVQGALNIQYF. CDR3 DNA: TGTGCCAGCAGCCCCGCAGTACAGGGGGCGTTGAACATTCAGTACTTC.